Listed here are 7 T cell receptor beta chains from one sample, sequenced in a study of T cell changes during pregnancy in multiple sclerosis. Method: immunoSEQ multiplex PCR; TCRdb's copy keeps in-frame clones and lacks some. Among approximately 47,000 clones listed, 85% to 90% were seen once. Source: peripheral blood, taken in the first trimester of pregnancy. The receptors stem from a female donor with multiple sclerosis, enrolled in a pregnancy study.

This chain connects TRBV18 to TRBJ1-2; perhaps TRBD1 as D (6 bases). The V end lost 4 bases, the J end lost 2 bases, and 8 bases lay between the germline ends. The CDR3 runs 13 residues. CDR1 and CDR2 from the germline V gene are KGHSH and LQKENI. CDR3 coding DNA: TGTGCCAGCTCACTGGACAGCAACTATGGCTACACCTTC. It yields the protein CASSLDSNYGYTF.

J is TRBJ2-6 and V is TRBV5-5; unclear D gene. The germline gives CDR1 SGHKS, CDR2 YYEKEE (reference sequence). This CDR3 has 15 residues. V shed 4 bases and J shed 0 bases, with 8 bases lying between them. The CDR3 nucleotides are TGTGCCAGCAGCCGGTCAGGCTCTGGGGCCAACGTCCTGACTTTC. It is translated as CASSRSGSGANVLTF.

The chain recombines TRBV27 with TRBJ2-1; tentatively, D is TRBD1 (6 bases). Looked up from germline, CDR1 is MNHEY and CDR2 is SMNVEV (reference sequence). V was clipped by 1 base and J by 3 bases, with 10 bases between them. There are 15 residues in the CDR3. DNA of the CDR3: TGTGCCAGCAGTTTATTGGACAGTTACTACAATGAGCAGTTCTTC. This gives the protein CASSLLDSYYNEQFF.

The chain combines TRBV30 with TRBJ1-3; D gene unclear. The CDR3 is made up of 15 amino acids. The V and J ends lost 4 bases and 0 bases respectively, with 13 bases between them. Germline V CDR1 and CDR2: GTSNPN, SVGIG (reference sequence). The CDR3 protein is CAWNRGTNSGNTIYF. In DNA, the CDR3 is TGTGCCTGGAATCGAGGAACCAACTCTGGAAACACCATATATTTT.

This chain joins TRBV7-9 and TRBJ2-3; TRBD2 matches at 10 bases. The CDR3 sequence is 18 residues long. Germline V gene lookup returns CDR1 SEHNR and CDR2 FQNEAQ (reference sequence). V shed 1 base, J shed 0 bases, and the junction held 7 bases outside the gene matches. Written as DNA, the CDR3 is TGTGCCAGCAGCTTAGAGCTAGCGGGGGCCTCTAGCACAGATACGCAGTATTTT. Protein: CASSLELAGASSTDTQYF.

The rearrangement uses TRBV7-2 and TRBJ2-4; perhaps TRBD1 as D (6 bases). Deletions cut 6 bases from V and 6 bases from J, with 12 bases between. The CDR3 spans 13 residues. Germline CDR1 reads SGHTA; CDR2 reads FQGNSA. CDR3 protein: CASSSVGGNIQYF. The CDR3 region has the DNA TGTGCCAGCAGTTCAGTAGGGGGAAACATTCAGTACTTC.

The chain combines TRBV5-1 with TRBJ1-3; no clear D. CDR3 length: 16 amino acids. The V gene lost 4 bases and the J gene lost 0 bases, with 14 bases spanning the gap. Germline lookup yields CDR1 SGHRS and CDR2 YFSETQ. In nucleotides, the CDR3 is TGCGCCAGCAGCGTTAGGAGAGGGTACTCTGGAAACACCATATATTTT. This sequence encodes CASSVRRGYSGNTIYF.